This T cell receptor (beta chain) was obtained from a study of shared clonotypes between healthy human individuals. Naive CD8 cells were CD45RO-negative, positively selected for CCR7, excluding terminally differentiated effector memory CD45RA+ cells. Sequencing used immunoSEQ multiplex PCR; TCRdb keeps in-frame clones, though not all of them. The table lists hundreds of thousands of clones, approximately 95% of them singletons. CDR1 is SGHNT and CDR2 is YENEEA in the germline V gene. The CDR3 has 13 amino acids. The receptor comes from a woman in her thirties in good health. The sequenced sample was naive CD8+ T cells sorted from blood. The rearrangement uses TRBV11-3 and TRBJ2-5; D perhaps matches TRBD2 (5 bases). The end of the DNA is better explained by TRBJ2-7, so the J call may be wrong. The CDR3 coding sequence is TGTGCCAGCAGCTTACGGGGAACCTACGAGCAGTACTTC. Translation gives CASSLRGTYEQYF.